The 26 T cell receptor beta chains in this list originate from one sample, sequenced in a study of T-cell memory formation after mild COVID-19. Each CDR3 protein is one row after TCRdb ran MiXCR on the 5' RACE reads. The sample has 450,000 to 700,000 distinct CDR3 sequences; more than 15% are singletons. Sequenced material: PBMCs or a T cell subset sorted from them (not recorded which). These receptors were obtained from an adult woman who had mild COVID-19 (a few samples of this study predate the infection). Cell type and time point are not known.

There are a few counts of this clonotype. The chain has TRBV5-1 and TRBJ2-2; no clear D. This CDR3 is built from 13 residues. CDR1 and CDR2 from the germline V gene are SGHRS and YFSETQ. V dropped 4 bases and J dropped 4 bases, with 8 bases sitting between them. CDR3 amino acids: CASSEATTGELFF. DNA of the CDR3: TGCGCCAGCAGCGAGGCCACCACCGGGGAGCTGTTTTTT. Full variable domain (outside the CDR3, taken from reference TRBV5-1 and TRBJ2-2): KAGVTQTPRYLIKTRGQQVTLSCSPISGHRSVSWYQQTPGQGLQFLFEYFSETQRNKGNFPGRFSGRQFSNSRSEMNVSTLELGDSALYLCASSEATTGELFFGEGSRLTVL.

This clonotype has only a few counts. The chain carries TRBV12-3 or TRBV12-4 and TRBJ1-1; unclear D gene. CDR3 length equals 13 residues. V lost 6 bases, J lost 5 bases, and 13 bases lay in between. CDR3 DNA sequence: TGTGCCAGCAGGAGGGTAATGGGAACTGAAGCTTTCTTT. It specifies CASRRVMGTEAFF.

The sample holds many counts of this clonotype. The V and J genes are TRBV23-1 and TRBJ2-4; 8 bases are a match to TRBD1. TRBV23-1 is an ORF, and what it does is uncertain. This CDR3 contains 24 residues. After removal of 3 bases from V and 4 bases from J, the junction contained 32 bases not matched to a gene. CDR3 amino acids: CASSHASGTRQPKRRRTGKNIQYF. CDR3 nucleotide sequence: TGCGCCAGCAGTCATGCGTCCGGTACACGACAACCCAAGCGCCGAAGGACAGGGAAAAACATTCAGTACTTC.

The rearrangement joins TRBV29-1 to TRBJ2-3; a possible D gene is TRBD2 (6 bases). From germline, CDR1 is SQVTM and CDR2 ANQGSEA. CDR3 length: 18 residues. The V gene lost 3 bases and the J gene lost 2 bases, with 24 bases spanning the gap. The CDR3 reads CSVDGGPTRLDPTDTQYF. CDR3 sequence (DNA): TGCAGCGTTGACGGAGGACCCACGAGACTAGACCCCACAGATACGCAGTATTTT.

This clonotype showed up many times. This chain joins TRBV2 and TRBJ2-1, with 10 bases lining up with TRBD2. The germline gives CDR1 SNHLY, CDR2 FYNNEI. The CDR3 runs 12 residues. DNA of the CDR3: TGTGCACTAGCGGGACCATACAATGAGCAGTTCTTC. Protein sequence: CALAGPYNEQFF. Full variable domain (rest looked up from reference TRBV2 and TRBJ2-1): EPEVTQTPSHQVTQMGQEVILRCVPISNHLYFYWYRQILGQKVEFLVSFYNNEISEKSEIFDDQFSVERPDGSNFTLKIRSTKLEDSAMYFCALAGPYNEQFFGPGTRLTVL.

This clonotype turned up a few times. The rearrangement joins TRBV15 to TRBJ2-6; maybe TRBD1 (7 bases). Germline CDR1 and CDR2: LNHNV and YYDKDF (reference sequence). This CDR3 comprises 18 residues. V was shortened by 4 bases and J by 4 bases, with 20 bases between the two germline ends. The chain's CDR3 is CATSNALEGAQGANVLTF. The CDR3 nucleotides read TGTGCCACCAGCAACGCGTTGGAGGGGGCGCAAGGGGCCAACGTCCTGACTTTC.

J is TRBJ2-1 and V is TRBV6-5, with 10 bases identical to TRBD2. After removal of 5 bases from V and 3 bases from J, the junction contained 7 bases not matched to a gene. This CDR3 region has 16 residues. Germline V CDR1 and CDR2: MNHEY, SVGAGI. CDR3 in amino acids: CASSGSGLAVYNEQFF. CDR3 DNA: TGTGCCAGCAGTGGATCCGGACTAGCGGTCTACAATGAGCAGTTCTTC.

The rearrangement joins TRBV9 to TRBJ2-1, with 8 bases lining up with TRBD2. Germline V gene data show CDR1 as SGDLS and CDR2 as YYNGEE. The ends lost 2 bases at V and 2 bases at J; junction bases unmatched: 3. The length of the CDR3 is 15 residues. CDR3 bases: TGTGCCAGCAGCGTTAGCGGGATGACCTACAATGAGCAGTTCTTC. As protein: CASSVSGMTYNEQFF.

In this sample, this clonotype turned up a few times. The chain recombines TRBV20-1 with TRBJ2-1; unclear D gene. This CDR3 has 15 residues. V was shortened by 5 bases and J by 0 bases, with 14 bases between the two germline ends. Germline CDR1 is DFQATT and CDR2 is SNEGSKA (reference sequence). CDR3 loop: CSACASQSSYNEQFF. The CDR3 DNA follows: TGCAGTGCTTGCGCCAGTCAGAGCTCCTACAATGAGCAGTTCTTC.

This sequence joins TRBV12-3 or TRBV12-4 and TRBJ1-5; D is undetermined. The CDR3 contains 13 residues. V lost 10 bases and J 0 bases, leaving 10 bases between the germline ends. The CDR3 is CAIQRYSNQPQHF. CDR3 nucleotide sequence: TGTGCCATACAGAGGTATAGCAATCAGCCCCAGCATTTT.

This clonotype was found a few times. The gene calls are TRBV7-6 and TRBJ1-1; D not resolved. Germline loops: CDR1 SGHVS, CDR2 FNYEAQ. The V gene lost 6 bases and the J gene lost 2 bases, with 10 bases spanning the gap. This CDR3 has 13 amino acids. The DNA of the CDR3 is TGTGCCAGCAGTTCGGGATTTAACACTGAAGCTTTCTTT. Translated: CASSSGFNTEAFF.

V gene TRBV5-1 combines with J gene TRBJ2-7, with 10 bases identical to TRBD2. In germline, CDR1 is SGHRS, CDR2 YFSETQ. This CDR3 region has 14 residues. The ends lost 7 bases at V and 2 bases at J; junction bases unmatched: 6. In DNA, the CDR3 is TGCGCCAGCCACGTAGCGGGAGGTCCCTACGAGCAGTACTTC. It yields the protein CASHVAGGPYEQYF. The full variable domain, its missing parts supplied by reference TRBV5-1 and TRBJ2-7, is KAGVTQTPRYLIKTRGQQVTLSCSPISGHRSVSWYQQTPGQGLQFLFEYFSETQRNKGNFPGRFSGRQFSNSRSEMNVSTLELGDSALYLCASHVAGGPYEQYFGPGTRLTVT.

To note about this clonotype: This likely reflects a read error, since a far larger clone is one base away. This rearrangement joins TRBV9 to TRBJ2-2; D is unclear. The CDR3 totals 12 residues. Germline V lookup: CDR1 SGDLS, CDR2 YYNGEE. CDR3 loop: CASSPNAGELFF. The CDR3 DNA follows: TGTGCCAGCAGCCCGAACGCCGGGGAGCTGTTTTTT.

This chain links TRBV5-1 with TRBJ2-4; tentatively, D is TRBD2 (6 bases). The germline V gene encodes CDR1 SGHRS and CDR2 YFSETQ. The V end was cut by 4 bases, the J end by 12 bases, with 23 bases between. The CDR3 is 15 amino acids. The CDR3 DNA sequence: TGCGCCAGCAGCCCCGGGGGACCCGCTGATGGGTATCAGTACTTC. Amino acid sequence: CASSPGGPADGYQYF.

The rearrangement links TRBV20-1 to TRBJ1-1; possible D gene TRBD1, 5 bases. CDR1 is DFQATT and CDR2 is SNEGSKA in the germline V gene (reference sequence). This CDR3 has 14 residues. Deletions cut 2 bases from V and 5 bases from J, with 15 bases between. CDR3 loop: CSARTSGLGTEAFF. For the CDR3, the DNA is TGCAGTGCTAGAACTTCAGGGTTGGGGACTGAAGCTTTCTTT.

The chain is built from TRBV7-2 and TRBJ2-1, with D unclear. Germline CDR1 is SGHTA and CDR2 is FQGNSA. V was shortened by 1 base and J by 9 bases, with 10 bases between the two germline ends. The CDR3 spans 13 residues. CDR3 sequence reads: CASSLGSSVEQFF. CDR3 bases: TGTGCCAGCAGCTTAGGATCCAGCGTTGAGCAGTTCTTC.

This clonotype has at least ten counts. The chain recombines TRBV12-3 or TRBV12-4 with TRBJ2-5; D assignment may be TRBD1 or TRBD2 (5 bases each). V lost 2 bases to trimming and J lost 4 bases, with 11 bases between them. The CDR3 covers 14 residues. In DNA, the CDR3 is TGTGCCAGCAGTTTACGGGGCGACCGAGAGACCCAGTACTTC. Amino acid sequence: CASSLRGDRETQYF.

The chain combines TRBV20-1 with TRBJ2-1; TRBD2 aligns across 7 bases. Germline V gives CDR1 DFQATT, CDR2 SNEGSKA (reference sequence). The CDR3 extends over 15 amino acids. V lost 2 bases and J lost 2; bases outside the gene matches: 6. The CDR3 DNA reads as TGCAGTGCTAGAACGGGGGGACGGACCTACAATGAGCAGTTCTTC. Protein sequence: CSARTGGRTYNEQFF.

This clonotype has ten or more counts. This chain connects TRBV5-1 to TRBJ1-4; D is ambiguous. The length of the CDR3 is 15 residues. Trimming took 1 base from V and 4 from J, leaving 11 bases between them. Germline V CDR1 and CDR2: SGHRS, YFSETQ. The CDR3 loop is CASSLSGGRNEKLFF. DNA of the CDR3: TGCGCCAGCAGCTTGTCGGGCGGACGTAATGAAAAACTGTTTTTT.

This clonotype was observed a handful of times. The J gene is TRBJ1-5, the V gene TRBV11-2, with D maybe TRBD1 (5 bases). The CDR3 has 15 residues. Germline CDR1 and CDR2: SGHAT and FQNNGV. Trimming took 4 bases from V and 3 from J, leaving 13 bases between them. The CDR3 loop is CASSSLEGINQPQHF. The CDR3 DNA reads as TGTGCCAGCAGCTCCTTGGAGGGGATCAATCAGCCCCAGCATTTT.

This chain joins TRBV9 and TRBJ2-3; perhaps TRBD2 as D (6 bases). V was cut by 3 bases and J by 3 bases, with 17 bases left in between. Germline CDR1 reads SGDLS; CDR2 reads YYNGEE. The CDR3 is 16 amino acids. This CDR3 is CASSATGTGWTDTQYF. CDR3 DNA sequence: TGTGCCAGCAGCGCAACCGGGACTGGGTGGACAGATACGCAGTATTTT.

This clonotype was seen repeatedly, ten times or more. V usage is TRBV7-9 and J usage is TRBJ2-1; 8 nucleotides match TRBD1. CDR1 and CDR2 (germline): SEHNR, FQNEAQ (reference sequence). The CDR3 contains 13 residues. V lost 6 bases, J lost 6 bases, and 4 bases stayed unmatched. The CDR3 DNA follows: TGTGCCAGCAGACCCGGACAGGGCAATGAGCAGTTCTTC. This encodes CASRPGQGNEQFF.

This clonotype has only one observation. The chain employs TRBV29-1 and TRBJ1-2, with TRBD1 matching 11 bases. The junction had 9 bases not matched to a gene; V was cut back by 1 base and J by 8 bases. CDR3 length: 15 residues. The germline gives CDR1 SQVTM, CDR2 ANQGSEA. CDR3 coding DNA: TGCAGCGTTGAAGCTCCTGGACAGGGGGCAGGAGGCTACACCTTC. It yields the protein CSVEAPGQGAGGYTF. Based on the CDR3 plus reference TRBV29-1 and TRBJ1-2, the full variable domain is SAVISQKPSRDICQRGTSLTIQCQVDSQVTMMFWYRQQPGQSLTLIATANQGSEATYESGFVIDKFPISRPNLTFSTLTVSNMSPEDSSIYLCSVEAPGQGAGGYTFGSGTRLTVV.

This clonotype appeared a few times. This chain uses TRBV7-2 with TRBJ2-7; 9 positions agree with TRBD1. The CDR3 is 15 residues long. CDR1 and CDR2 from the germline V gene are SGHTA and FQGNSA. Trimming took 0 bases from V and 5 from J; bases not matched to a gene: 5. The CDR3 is CASSLAGQGYHEQYF. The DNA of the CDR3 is TGTGCCAGCAGCTTAGCGGGACAGGGTTACCACGAGCAGTACTTC.

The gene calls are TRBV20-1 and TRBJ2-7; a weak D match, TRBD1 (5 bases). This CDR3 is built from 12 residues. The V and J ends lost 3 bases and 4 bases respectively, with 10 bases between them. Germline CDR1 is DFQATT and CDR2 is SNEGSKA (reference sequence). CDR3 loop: CSASDRPYEQYF. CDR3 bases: TGCAGTGCTAGTGACAGACCTTACGAGCAGTACTTC.

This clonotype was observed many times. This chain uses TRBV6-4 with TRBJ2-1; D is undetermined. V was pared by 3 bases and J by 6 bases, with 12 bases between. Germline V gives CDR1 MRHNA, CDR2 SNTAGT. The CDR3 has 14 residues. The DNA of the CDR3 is TGTGCCAGCAGTGAGGGCAGCCACCCCAATGAGCAGTTCTTC. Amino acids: CASSEGSHPNEQFF.